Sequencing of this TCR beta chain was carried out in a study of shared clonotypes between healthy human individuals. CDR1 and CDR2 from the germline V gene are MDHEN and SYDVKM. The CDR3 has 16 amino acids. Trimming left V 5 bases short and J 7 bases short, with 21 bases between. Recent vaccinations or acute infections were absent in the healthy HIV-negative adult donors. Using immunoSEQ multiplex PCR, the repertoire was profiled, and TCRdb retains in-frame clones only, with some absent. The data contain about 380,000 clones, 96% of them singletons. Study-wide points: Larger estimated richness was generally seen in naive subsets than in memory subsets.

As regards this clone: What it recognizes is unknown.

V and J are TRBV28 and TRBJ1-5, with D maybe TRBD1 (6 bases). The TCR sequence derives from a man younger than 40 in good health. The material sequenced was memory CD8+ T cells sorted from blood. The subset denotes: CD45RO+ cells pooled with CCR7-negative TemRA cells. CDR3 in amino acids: CASSISGGGLRQPQHF. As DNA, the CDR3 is TGTGCCAGCAGTATTTCGGGGGGGGGCCTCCGGCAGCCCCAGCATTTT. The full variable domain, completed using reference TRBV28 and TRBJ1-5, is DVKVTQSSRYLVKRTGEKVFLECVQDMDHENMFWYRQDPGLGLRLIYFSYDVKMKEKGDIPEGYSVSREKKERFSLILESASTNQTSMYLCASSISGGGLRQPQHFGDGTRLSIL.